This paragraph reports one TCR beta chain. These data are taken from a study of T cell responses to AZD1222 COVID-19 vaccine. With 3 bases clipped from V and 4 bases from J, the junction kept 11 bases outside the gene matches. The CDR3 totals 16 residues. Germline V CDR1 and CDR2: KGHSH, LQKENI. Here immunoSEQ multiplex PCR was the method, and the copy in TCRdb shows in-frame clones only, minus some. The sample contains 140,000 or so clones, 90% to 95% of which appear only once. This sample comprised peripheral blood, obtained after recovery from COVID-19. The receptor's source is an adult who had recovered from COVID-19. The V call is TRBV18, the J call TRBJ2-7; 8 bases map to TRBD1. CDR3 in DNA: TGTGCCAGCTCACCCCTTCGTGGACAGGGATTATACGAGCAGTACTTC. Its protein product is CASSPLRGQGLYEQYF.